These 3 T cell receptor beta chains originate from one sample sequenced in a study of T-cell reconstitution after alpha-beta-depleted transplantation in children. Preparation of the TCRbeta library involved a method that used unique molecular identifiers. TCRdb re-analysed the PCR reads in MiXCR, keeping a single row per CDR3 protein. The sample records some 48,000 distinct CDR3 sequences, 5.5% to 7.5% being singletons. Source: PBMCs, mostly from graft donor cells, taken 60 days after TCRalphabeta/CD19-depleted stem cell transplant. These TCRs come from a female patient aged 2-15 years who had a stem cell transplant for aplastic anemia, so the T cells may come from the graft donor.

The chain uses TRBV7-9 and TRBJ2-4; 9 bases agree with TRBD1. The V gene's germline CDR1 is SEHNR and CDR2 FQNEAQ (reference sequence). V trimming: 4 bases; J trimming: 6 bases; junction bases outside the gene matches: 13. The CDR3 runs 17 residues. CDR3 DNA: TGTGCCAGCAGCTCCAGCCGGACAGGGGCTTGGGGAAACATTCAGTACTTC. Protein product: CASSSSRTGAWGNIQYF.

In its sample, this clonotype was seen many times. J is TRBJ1-1 and V is TRBV12-3 or TRBV12-4, with D unresolved. This CDR3 contains 13 residues. Trimming cost V 3 bases and J 1 base, with 6 bases left between them. CDR3 residues: CASSFTANTEAFF. For the CDR3, the DNA is TGTGCCAGCAGTTTTACAGCGAACACTGAAGCTTTCTTT.

The CDR3 is CATRGGFGNQPQHF. Here the CDR3 DNA reads TGTGCCACCAGGGGAGGGTTTGGCAATCAGCCCCAGCATTTT. V is TRBV24-1 and J is TRBJ1-5; D is unclear. Germline lookup yields CDR1 KGHDR and CDR2 SFDVKD. V lost 7 bases to trimming and J lost 2 bases, with 11 bases between them. The CDR3 consists of 14 residues.